This T cell receptor beta chain emerged from a study of T cells in Graves' hyperthyroidism and ophthalmopathy. The study, taken as a whole, reports: Among clonotypes expanded in thyroid above 0.001, most were also found in blood.

RNA transcripts served as the template for amplifying TCR beta CDR3 regions. Initially, a first-round RT-PCR of the TCR CDR3 employed the HTBI primer set. Each CDR3 protein gets one entry after TCRdb re-called the multiplex PCR reads with MiXCR. The table shows hundreds of thousands of distinct CDR3 sequences, with roughly 22% occurring only once. Trimming pared 7 bases from V and 2 bases from J, leaving 18 bases between. Germline V gene data show CDR1 as MNHNS and CDR2 as SASEGT. The CDR3 consists of 16 residues. This clonotype was seen many times. Its antigen remains unknown. This chain uses TRBV6-1 with TRBJ1-5, with D unresolved. This TCR was sampled from a man aged 30-40 years with Graves' ophthalmopathy. Sequencing was performed on blood. CDR3 DNA: TGTGCCAGCAAGAAACCCCAGGAGTCGGGCAATCAGCCCCAGCATTTT. Translated: CASKKPQESGNQPQHF.